The 27 T cell receptor beta chains in this list originate from one sample, sequenced in a study of blood T cell repertoires in COVID-19. Profiled with immunoSEQ multiplex PCR; TCRdb holds only in-frame clones, not every one. The sample shows some 96,000 clones, roughly 84% of them seen only once. Sequenced sample: peripheral blood. The receptor source for this set is a young man in a cohort sampled during active COVID-19.

The genes are TRBV18 and TRBJ1-4, with no clear D. The V gene lost 6 bases and the J gene lost 2 bases, with 7 bases spanning the gap. Germline values: CDR1 KGHSH, CDR2 LQKENI. This CDR3 contains 13 residues. The CDR3 nucleotides read TGTGCCAGCTCGCCGGGTACTAATGAAAAACTGTTTTTT. Its protein product is CASSPGTNEKLFF. The whole variable domain, remainder taken from reference TRBV18 and TRBJ1-4, is NAGVMQNPRHLVRRRGQEARLRCSPMKGHSHVYWYRQLPEEGLKFMVYLQKENIIDESGMPKERFSAEFPKEGPSILRIQQVVRGDSAAYFCASSPGTNEKLFFGSGTQLSVL.

V usage is TRBV7-3 and J usage is TRBJ2-3, with TRBD2 identical over 9 bases. The junction had 3 bases not matched to a gene; V was cut back by 2 bases and J by 3 bases. The CDR3 is 15 amino acids. Germline CDR1 is SGHTA and CDR2 is FQGTGA. CDR3 in DNA: TGTGCCAGCAGCTTAGGGACTAGCAGAACAGATACGCAGTATTTT. Residues: CASSLGTSRTDTQYF.

The V and J genes are TRBV4-1 and TRBJ1-5; tentative D call: TRBD1 (5 bases). CDR1 MGHRA and CDR2 YSYEKL come from the germline V gene. Between the trimmed V and J ends, which lost 5 bases and 0 bases, there was a span of 11 bases. The CDR3 loop spans 15 amino acids. The CDR3 DNA reads as TGCGCCAGCAGCGCGGAACAGGTTAGCAATCAGCCCCAGCATTTT. Translated, it gives CASSAEQVSNQPQHF.

This chain links TRBV5-1 with TRBJ2-1; 13 bases line up with TRBD2. This CDR3 is built from 15 residues. The trim removed 4 bases at V and 8 bases at J, leaving 6 bases unmatched. Germline V lookup: CDR1 SGHRS, CDR2 YFSETQ. This CDR3 is CASSIGLAGVYEQFF. The DNA of the CDR3 is TGCGCCAGCAGCATTGGACTAGCGGGGGTCTATGAGCAGTTCTTC. The full variable domain, completed using reference TRBV5-1 and TRBJ2-1, is KAGVTQTPRYLIKTRGQQVTLSCSPISGHRSVSWYQQTPGQGLQFLFEYFSETQRNKGNFPGRFSGRQFSNSRSEMNVSTLELGDSALYLCASSIGLAGVYEQFFGPGTRLTVL.

This clone appeared once. The CDR3 sequence: CASSYSRGSPYEQYF. The CDR3 DNA is TGTGCCAGCAGTTACTCGAGGGGGTCCCCCTACGAGCAGTACTTC. This sequence joins TRBV6-5 and TRBJ2-7; tentative D call: TRBD1 (6 bases). This CDR3 contains 15 residues. Between the trimmed V and J ends, which lost 0 bases and 2 bases, there was a span of 11 bases. The germline CDR1 and CDR2 sequences are MNHEY and SVGAGI.

The chain combines TRBV3-1 (or the pseudogene TRBV3-2) with TRBJ1-1; D remains unclear. This CDR3 contains 16 residues. The V gene's germline CDR1 is LGHDT and CDR2 YNNKEL (reference sequence). The V end lost 0 bases, the J end lost 1 base, and 12 bases lay between the germline ends. CDR3 sequence reads: CASSQEPGKPNTEAFF. In nucleotides, the CDR3 is TGTGCCAGCAGCCAAGAGCCAGGTAAGCCGAACACTGAAGCTTTCTTT.

The chain employs TRBV28 and TRBJ1-5, with D hard to call. The germline CDR1 and CDR2 sequences are MDHEN and SYDVKM. V was clipped by 5 bases and J by 5 bases, with 10 bases between them. This CDR3 is built from 13 residues. In nucleotides, the CDR3 is TGTGCCAGCAGTCAGGAGGGATATCAGCCCCAGCATTTT. Amino acid sequence: CASSQEGYQPQHF.

The chain recombines TRBV30 with TRBJ2-6, with D possibly TRBD2 on 6 matching bases. This CDR3 spans 15 amino acids. Between the trimmed V and J ends, which lost 2 bases and 3 bases, there was a span of 11 bases. CDR1 and CDR2 from the germline V gene are GTSNPN and SVGIG (reference sequence). The DNA of the CDR3 is TGTGCCTGGAGTACACTAGCTGTTGGGGCCAACGTCCTGACTTTC. Protein sequence: CAWSTLAVGANVLTF.

The chain is built from TRBV9 and TRBJ1-4; 9 nucleotides agree with TRBD1. Germline lookup yields CDR1 SGDLS and CDR2 YYNGEE. V dropped 2 bases and J dropped 7; count of bases not matched to a gene: 6. The length of the CDR3 is 15 residues. Here the CDR3 reads CASSVEGQGGEKLFF. The CDR3 bases are TGTGCCAGCAGCGTTGAGGGACAGGGAGGTGAAAAACTGTTTTTT.

This clone came up a few times. The rearrangement uses TRBV5-4 and TRBJ2-6; TRBD2 agrees at 7 bases. This CDR3 has 17 residues. Trimming cost V 2 bases and J 0 bases; bases outside gene matches: 5. Per germline, CDR1 SGHNT and CDR2 YYREEE (reference sequence). CDR3 amino acids: CASSLAGPLSGANVLTF. The CDR3 DNA is TGTGCCAGCAGCTTAGCGGGGCCGCTCTCTGGGGCCAACGTCCTGACTTTC.

The CDR3 bases are TGTGCCAGCAGTGGTCCGCGGCAGCGTACGAAGTACGAGCAGTACTTC. It yields the protein CASSGPRQRTKYEQYF. This chain uses TRBV2 with TRBJ2-7; D uncertain. There are 16 residues in the CDR3. V lost 4 bases and J lost 4, with 20 bases in between. Germline CDR1 and CDR2: SNHLY and FYNNEI.

The chain couples TRBV5-6 to TRBJ1-2; weak D call: TRBD1 (6 bases). V was trimmed by 3 bases and J by 8 bases, leaving 14 bases between them. Germline loops: CDR1 SGHDT, CDR2 YYEEEE. CDR3 length: 13 amino acids. The CDR3 bases are TGTGCCAGCAGCTCTAACAGGGTTGGCGGCTACACCTTC. Amino acids: CASSSNRVGGYTF.

The chain carries TRBV18 and TRBJ1-5; no firm D call. V was clipped by 5 bases and J by 5 bases, with 13 bases between them. The CDR3 is 14 amino acids. Germline CDR1 reads KGHSH; CDR2 reads LQKENI. CDR3 sequence (DNA): TGTGCCAGCTCAGAGGCGGGGTATGATCAGCCCCAGCATTTT. It specifies CASSEAGYDQPQHF.

The chain couples TRBV5-4 to TRBJ2-4; 7 nucleotides match TRBD2. The germline V gene has CDR1 SGHNT and CDR2 YYREEE (reference sequence). The junction had 9 bases not matched to a gene; V was cut back by 0 bases and J by 0 bases. The CDR3 contains 18 residues. The CDR3 region has the DNA TGTGCCAGCAGCTTGGCCCCCGGGACTACTCTAGCCAAAAACATTCAGTACTTC. Protein sequence: CASSLAPGTTLAKNIQYF.

DNA of the CDR3: TGTGCCAGCAGTCCGGACAGTTTGGGAGATCAGCCCCAGCATTTT. Translation: CASSPDSLGDQPQHF. The rearrangement joins TRBV6-2 or TRBV6-3 to TRBJ1-5; weak D call: TRBD1 (6 bases). The germline V gene encodes CDR1 MNHEY and CDR2 SVGEGT. The CDR3 loop spans 15 amino acids. Trimming stripped 5 bases from V and 5 bases from J, with 16 bases between.

The chain is built from TRBV9 and TRBJ2-7; 13 nucleotides line up with TRBD2. The CDR3 is made up of 18 amino acids. Germline lookup yields CDR1 SGDLS and CDR2 YYNGEE. Losses at the gene ends were 2 bases for V and 1 base for J; bases not matched to a gene: 9. The CDR3 sequence is CASSVGTSGVLSSYEQYF. CDR3 in DNA: TGTGCCAGCAGCGTGGGGACTAGCGGGGTTCTGTCGTCCTACGAGCAGTACTTC.

The chain employs TRBV2 and TRBJ2-7; possibly TRBD2 for D (6 bases). Germline V gene data show CDR1 as SNHLY and CDR2 as FYNNEI. This CDR3 is built from 19 residues. Trimming shortened V by 0 bases and J by 1 base, and 22 bases separated the two germline ends. The CDR3 coding sequence is TGTGCCAGCAGTGAAGCGCTTCGGATGACTAGTTTGAGGTCCTACGAGCAGTACTTC. This codes for CASSEALRMTSLRSYEQYF. Looking up the rest from reference TRBV2 and TRBJ2-7 gives the full variable domain: EPEVTQTPSHQVTQMGQEVILRCVPISNHLYFYWYRQILGQKVEFLVSFYNNEISEKSEIFDDQFSVERPDGSNFTLKIRSTKLEDSAMYFCASSEALRMTSLRSYEQYFGPGTRLTVT.

The V gene is TRBV5-8, the J gene TRBJ2-6; the D is unclear. The CDR3 spans 16 residues. Germline lookup yields CDR1 SGHTS and CDR2 YDEGEE. Trimming took 7 bases from V and 0 from J, leaving 14 bases between them. In nucleotides, the CDR3 is TGTGCCAGCGAGGATCCCTCAAGCTCTGGGGCCAACGTCCTGACTTTC. Amino acid sequence: CASEDPSSSGANVLTF.

This chain joins TRBV18 and TRBJ2-7; D might be TRBD1 (6 bases). This CDR3 contains 16 residues. The V gene lost 3 bases and the J gene lost 2 bases, with 17 bases spanning the gap. The V gene's germline CDR1 is KGHSH and CDR2 LQKENI. CDR3 in amino acids: CASSPLRGGRAYEQYF. In DNA form, the CDR3 reads TGTGCCAGCTCACCCTTAAGAGGGGGTAGGGCCTACGAGCAGTACTTC.

The chain employs TRBV4-3 and TRBJ1-6, with TRBD1 matching 8 bases. The V segment lost 4 bases and the J segment 9 bases; nucleotides outside the gene matches: 2. The CDR3 totals 13 residues. From germline, CDR1 is LGHNA and CDR2 YSLEER. CDR3 region: CASSRDRLSPLHF. The CDR3, as DNA: TGCGCCAGCAGCCGGGACAGGCTTTCACCCCTCCACTTT.

The gene calls are TRBV7-9 and TRBJ1-1; D remains ambiguous. The germline V and J ends were trimmed by 3 bases and 1 base, with 3 bases remaining between them. Per germline, CDR1 SEHNR and CDR2 FQNEAQ (reference sequence). The CDR3 totals 12 residues. Written as DNA, the CDR3 is TGTGCCAGCAGCTTCGGGAACACTGAAGCTTTCTTT. Amino acid sequence: CASSFGNTEAFF. The full variable domain, its missing parts supplied by reference TRBV7-9 and TRBJ1-1, is DTGVSQNPRHKITKRGQNVTFRCDPISEHNRLYWYRQTLGQGPEFLTYFQNEAQLEKSRLLSDRFSAERPKGSFSTLEIQRTEQGDSAMYLCASSFGNTEAFFGQGTRLTVV.

J is TRBJ2-7 and V is TRBV30; TRBD1 matches at 9 bases. Germline V gene data show CDR1 as GTSNPN and CDR2 as SVGIG (reference sequence). The CDR3 contains 14 residues. V trimming: 1 base; J trimming: 1 base; junction bases outside the gene matches: 2. CDR3: CAWSAGTGSYEQYF. The CDR3 coding sequence is TGTGCCTGGAGTGCAGGGACAGGGTCCTACGAGCAGTACTTC.

The rearrangement links TRBV30 to TRBJ1-3; D not certain. Germline assignment: CDR1 GTSNPN and CDR2 SVGIG (reference sequence). This CDR3 is 13 amino acids long. V lost 7 bases, J lost 4 bases, and 14 bases lay in between. This CDR3 reads CASGEGKGNTIYF. As DNA, the CDR3 is TGTGCCTCCGGGGAAGGGAAAGGAAACACCATATATTTT.

The chain links TRBV7-6 to TRBJ2-1; D might be TRBD1 (6 bases). V lost 2 bases to trimming and J lost 4 bases, with 12 bases between them. This CDR3 contains 15 residues. Germline lookup yields CDR1 SGHVS and CDR2 FNYEAQ. CDR3 in amino acids: CASSLSPTGYNEQFF. The CDR3 DNA reads as TGTGCCAGCAGCTTAAGCCCGACAGGTTACAATGAGCAGTTCTTC.

The genes are TRBV14 and TRBJ1-4; 7 bases align to TRBD1. Unmatched junction bases numbered 2, after V lost 1 base and J lost 0 bases. The V gene's germline CDR1 is SGHDN and CDR2 FVKESK. This CDR3 is 16 amino acids long. The CDR3 is CASSQAQGATNEKLFF. The CDR3 bases are TGTGCCAGCAGCCAAGCTCAGGGGGCAACTAATGAAAAACTGTTTTTT. Drawing the rest from reference TRBV14 and TRBJ1-4, the complete variable domain is EAGVTQFPSHSVIEKGQTVTLRCDPISGHDNLYWYRRVMGKEIKFLLHFVKESKQDESGMPNNRFLAERTGGTYSTLKVQPAELEDSGVYFCASSQAQGATNEKLFFGSGTQLSVL.

The J gene is TRBJ2-7, the V gene TRBV19, with TRBD2 identical over 7 bases. CDR1 is LNHDA and CDR2 is SQIVND in the germline V gene (reference sequence). The CDR3 extends over 17 amino acids. With V trimmed by 4 bases and J by 0 bases, 12 bases remained unmatched. The chain's CDR3 is CASSRGGNPTDSYEQYF. CDR3 coding DNA: TGTGCCAGTAGTAGGGGAGGGAACCCCACCGACTCCTACGAGCAGTACTTC.

The CDR3: CASSEVRGLVETQYF. The CDR3 region has the DNA TGTGCCAGCAGTGAAGTAAGAGGACTGGTAGAGACCCAGTACTTC. This chain connects TRBV2 to TRBJ2-5, with D perhaps TRBD2 (5 bases). Trimming took off 1 base at V and 4 bases at J, with 13 bases between the two ends. CDR1 and CDR2 from the germline V gene are SNHLY and FYNNEI. This CDR3 spans 15 amino acids.